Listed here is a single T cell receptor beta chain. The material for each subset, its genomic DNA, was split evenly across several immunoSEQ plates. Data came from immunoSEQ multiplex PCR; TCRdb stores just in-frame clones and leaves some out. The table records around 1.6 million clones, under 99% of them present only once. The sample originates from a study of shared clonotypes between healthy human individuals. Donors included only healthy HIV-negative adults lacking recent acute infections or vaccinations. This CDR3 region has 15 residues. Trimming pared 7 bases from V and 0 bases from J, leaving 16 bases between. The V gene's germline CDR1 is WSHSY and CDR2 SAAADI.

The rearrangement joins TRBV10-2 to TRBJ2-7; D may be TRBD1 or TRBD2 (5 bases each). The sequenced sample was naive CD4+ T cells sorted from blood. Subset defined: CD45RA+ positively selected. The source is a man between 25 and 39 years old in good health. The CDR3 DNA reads TGCGCCAGCAATCGGGACCCAAGGAGCTCCTACGAGCAGTACTTC. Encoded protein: CASNRDPRSSYEQYF.